These 21 T cell receptor beta chains were all obtained from the same sample, sequenced in a study of neurological immune-mediated disorders (dated by TCRdb to between 2019 and 2020). The protocol used for the library was 5' RACE. The instrument was an Illumina HiSeq 2500. TCRdb trimmed the raw reads at Q25, called clones with MiXCR and kept productive beta chains. Duplicate CDR3 protein sequences are folded into a single record with the most common DNA and genes. The sample table lists about 66,000 distinct CDR3 sequences, 4% to 6% of them with a count of one. In total, the top ten clones hold roughly 2.8% of the sample. The sequenced sample was PBMCs. The source is a woman aged 30 to 39 with multiple sclerosis.

This clonotype is categorized as medium-sized. The V gene is TRBV24-1, the J gene TRBJ2-2; D unresolved. CDR1 KGHDR and CDR2 SFDVKD come from the germline V gene. The CDR3 length is 16 residues. Trimming took 4 bases from V and 0 from J, leaving 11 bases between them. The CDR3: CATSETDLTNTGELFF. CDR3 DNA sequence: TGTGCCACCAGTGAGACGGACCTCACGAACACCGGGGAGCTGTTTTTT.

This chain uses TRBV3-1 with TRBJ2-1, with 12 bases identical to TRBD2. The germline CDR1 and CDR2 sequences are LGHDT and YNNKEL (reference sequence). The ends lost 4 bases at V and 4 bases at J; junction bases unmatched: 2. The length of the CDR3 is 15 residues. For the CDR3, the DNA is TGTGCCAGCAGCCGACTAGCGGGGGTGTACAATGAGCAGTTCTTC. It codes for CASSRLAGVYNEQFF.

This clonotype was counted ten times or more. The J gene is TRBJ2-6, the V gene TRBV5-1, with D perhaps TRBD1 (6 bases). V was cut by 7 bases and J by 3 bases, with 14 bases left in between. The CDR3 totals 15 residues. Germline CDR1 and CDR2: SGHRS and YFSETQ. The CDR3 region is CASSPGEYGANVLTF. CDR3 nucleotides: TGCGCCAGCTCTCCAGGGGAGTATGGGGCCAACGTCCTGACTTTC.

This clonotype was recorded many times. This chain joins TRBV5-1 and TRBJ2-7; TRBD1 aligns across 8 bases. The CDR3 sequence is 15 residues long. V lost 4 bases, J lost 4 bases, and 10 bases stayed unmatched. Germline lookup yields CDR1 SGHRS and CDR2 YFSETQ. The CDR3 here is CASSQTGTGLYEQYF. The CDR3, as DNA: TGCGCCAGCAGCCAAACCGGGACAGGACTTTACGAGCAGTACTTC.

There are many counts of this clonotype. V is TRBV12-3 or TRBV12-4 and J is TRBJ1-1; D gene ambiguous. The CDR3 is 14 amino acids. Trimming took 3 bases from V and 1 from J, leaving 9 bases between them. CDR3 protein: CASSFKQQNTEAFF. The DNA for the CDR3 is TGTGCCAGCAGTTTTAAACAACAGAACACTGAAGCTTTCTTT.

The gene calls are TRBV7-8 and TRBJ1-5; D is possibly TRBD1 (5 bases). This CDR3 is built from 16 residues. Trimming shortened V by 3 bases and J by 2 bases, and 14 bases separated the two germline ends. Looked up from germline, CDR1 is SGHVS and CDR2 is FQNEAQ. CDR3 region: CASSFGGGLGNQPQHF. For the CDR3, the DNA is TGTGCCAGCAGCTTCGGGGGAGGATTAGGCAATCAGCCCCAGCATTTT.

This clonotype showed up many times. This rearrangement joins TRBV27 to TRBJ1-4; 7 bases align to TRBD1. The CDR3 covers 15 residues. Germline CDR1 and CDR2: MNHEY and SMNVEV (reference sequence). V gave up 0 bases and J gave up 9 bases; unmatched junction bases: 7. CDR3 region: CASSLSGEGAQKLFF. The CDR3 coding sequence is TGTGCCAGCAGTTTATCGGGGGAGGGGGCACAAAAACTGTTTTTT.

V and J are TRBV5-1 and TRBJ2-2; D perhaps matches TRBD1 (6 bases). Germline CDR1 is SGHRS and CDR2 is YFSETQ. The V end lost 5 bases, the J end lost 4 bases, and 24 bases lay between the germline ends. The CDR3 has 18 amino acids. The CDR3 sequence is CASSRKTDRSVGTGELFF. For the CDR3, the DNA is TGCGCCAGCAGTCGAAAAACTGACAGGTCGGTCGGCACCGGGGAGCTGTTTTTT.

Many counts were recorded for this clonotype. The chain carries TRBV7-2 and TRBJ2-3; D not resolved. V lost 5 bases to trimming and J lost 7 bases, with 22 bases between them. The CDR3 loop spans 16 amino acids. Germline V gene lookup returns CDR1 SGHTA and CDR2 FQGNSA. The CDR3 spells CASSKVLAGSRNTQYF. CDR3 nucleotides: TGTGCCAGCAGCAAAGTCTTAGCCGGCTCTAGAAATACGCAGTATTTT.

At least ten counts were recorded for this clonotype. The chain is built from TRBV20-1 and TRBJ1-2; maybe TRBD1 (5 bases). CDR3 length: 13 residues. Trimming shortened V by 6 bases and J by 8 bases, and 19 bases separated the two germline ends. Germline V gives CDR1 DFQATT, CDR2 SNEGSKA (reference sequence). The chain's CDR3 is CSARKEGLGGYTF. In DNA form, the CDR3 reads TGCAGTGCCCGGAAAGAGGGGTTGGGGGGCTACACCTTC.

This clonotype was seen repeatedly, ten times or more. The chain carries TRBV5-6 and TRBJ1-2; no clear D. With 6 bases removed from V and 8 bases from J, the gap between germline ends came to 14 bases. This CDR3 spans 12 amino acids. Per germline, CDR1 SGHDT and CDR2 YYEEEE. In DNA form, the CDR3 reads TGTGCCAGCACCATCTCGGGTACCGGCTACACCTTC. As protein: CASTISGTGYTF.

This clonotype showed up many times. V and J are TRBV7-9 and TRBJ2-5; no reliable D call. Between the trimmed V and J ends, which lost 5 bases and 5 bases, there was a span of 15 bases. CDR3 length: 14 amino acids. CDR1 SEHNR and CDR2 FQNEAQ come from the germline V gene (reference sequence). The CDR3 sequence: CASSPLRKAETQYF. CDR3 DNA: TGTGCCAGCAGCCCGCTCCGGAAAGCCGAGACCCAGTACTTC.

This clonotype has ten or more counts. The rearrangement joins TRBV7-9 to TRBJ1-5; 7 bases fit TRBD1. Germline loops: CDR1 SEHNR, CDR2 FQNEAQ (reference sequence). The CDR3 covers 14 residues. Trimming removed 5 bases from V and 3 bases from J; junction bases left unmatched: 4. CDR3 in DNA: TGTGCCAGCAGCCGGGACAGTAACAATCAGCCCCAGCATTTT. It yields the protein CASSRDSNNQPQHF.

This clonotype showed up many times. The V gene is TRBV20-1, the J gene TRBJ2-5; unclear D gene. Germline V CDR1 and CDR2: DFQATT, SNEGSKA (reference sequence). The CDR3 is made up of 11 amino acids. The germline V and J ends were trimmed by 7 bases and 4 bases, with 10 bases remaining between them. The CDR3 spells CSGNIGETQYF. The CDR3 coding sequence is TGCAGTGGGAACATCGGAGAGACCCAGTACTTC.

Many counts were recorded for this clonotype. The rearrangement uses TRBV10-3 and TRBJ2-7; 7 nucleotides align to TRBD1. V trimming: 0 bases; J trimming: 1 base; junction bases outside the gene matches: 6. Germline CDR1 reads ENHRY; CDR2 reads SYGVKD. The CDR3 covers 16 residues. Here the CDR3 DNA reads TGTGCCATCAGTGAGTCAGATTCAGGGGGTTCCTACGAGCAGTACTTC. It codes for CAISESDSGGSYEQYF.

At least ten counts were recorded for this clonotype. This chain links TRBV20-1 with TRBJ1-1; tentative D call: TRBD1 (5 bases). This CDR3 region has 16 residues. Trimming stripped 0 bases from V and 1 base from J, with 15 bases between. Germline CDR1 and CDR2: DFQATT and SNEGSKA (reference sequence). CDR3 sequence: CSARDLRGARNTEAFF. In nucleotides, the CDR3 is TGCAGTGCTAGAGATCTGAGGGGCGCCCGGAACACTGAAGCTTTCTTT.

The chain's CDR3 is CSARDSGQETPYNEQFF. In nucleotides, the CDR3 is TGCAGTGCTAGAGACAGCGGACAGGAAACTCCCTACAATGAGCAGTTCTTC. The genes are TRBV20-1 and TRBJ2-1; TRBD1 agrees at 7 bases. V lost 0 bases and J lost 2; bases outside the gene matches: 10. Germline-derived CDR1 and CDR2 are DFQATT and SNEGSKA (reference sequence). The CDR3 is 17 residues long.

In the case of this clonotype: The junction shows a germline mismatch at one end, possibly a read error. The chain combines TRBV6-5 with TRBJ2-7; possibly TRBD1 for D (6 bases). The CDR3 covers 14 residues. In germline, CDR1 is MNHEY, CDR2 SVGAGI. The DNA for the CDR3 is TGTGTCAGCAGTTCACAACAGGGACCCTACGAGCAGTACTTC. Protein product: CVSSSQQGPYEQYF.

This clonotype was seen repeatedly, ten times or more. CDR3 sequence: CASSQDALGGWTLSGANVLTF. CDR3 sequence (DNA): TGTGCCAGCAGCCAAGATGCCCTCGGGGGGTGGACCCTCTCTGGGGCCAACGTCCTGACTTTC. The chain carries TRBV4-2 and TRBJ2-6; 7 bases are a match to TRBD2. In germline, CDR1 is LGHNA, CDR2 YNFKEQ. This CDR3 comprises 21 residues. J gave up 0 bases and V 0 bases, and 14 bases lay outside the gene matches.

Many counts were recorded for this clonotype. This sequence joins TRBV20-1 and TRBJ2-5; 9 bases match TRBD2. The CDR3 contains 13 residues. J was trimmed by 3 bases and V by 5 bases; bases with no gene match: 4. Germline CDR1 and CDR2: DFQATT and SNEGSKA (reference sequence). This CDR3 reads CSASGTSKETQYF. CDR3 coding DNA: TGCAGTGCTTCCGGGACTAGCAAAGAGACCCAGTACTTC.

This clonotype has ten or more counts. The rearrangement uses TRBV12-3 or TRBV12-4 and TRBJ1-1; D is possibly TRBD1 (5 bases). V lost 3 bases to trimming and J lost 5 bases, with 10 bases between them. This CDR3 region has 13 residues. The DNA of the CDR3 is TGTGCCAGCAGTTTTGAGACAGCAACTGAAGCTTTCTTT. Translation: CASSFETATEAFF.